This TCR beta chain was captured in a study of cytomegalovirus exposure and HLA in healthy donors. Study summary: T cells numbering around 180 million yielded more than 100 million unique TCR beta sequences in an earlier analysis. Study-level results: Most TCR beta V segments were productive about 87% or about 30% of the time in an earlier analysis. Rarity marked most TCR sequences, yet some public TCRs occurred in many donors.

Amplification used 60 Vbeta primers and 13 Jbeta primers. Measured with immunoSEQ multiplex PCR; TCRdb has only the in-frame clones, and not every one. The table includes approximately 160,000 clones, approximately 80% detected once. This clone was seen a handful of times. Its cognate antigen is unknown. CDR3 length: 10 residues. CDR1 is SNHLY, CDR2 FYNNEI, per germline. Material: PBMCs. The V call is TRBV2, the J call TRBJ1-1; a possible D gene is TRBD1 (6 bases). The TCR originated in a man younger than 30 in good health and CMV-seronegative. The CDR3 DNA reads TGTGCGACCAGGGGCACTGAAGCTTTCTTT. Its protein is CATRGTEAFF. The whole variable domain, filled in from reference TRBV2 and TRBJ1-1, reads EPEVTQTPSHQVTQMGQEVILRCVPISNHLYFYWYRQILGQKVEFLVSFYNNEISEKSEIFDDQFSVERPDGSNFTLKIRSTKLEDSAMYFCATRGTEAFFGQGTRLTVV.